These T cell receptor beta chains were read from a single sample in a study of OX40 agonist ivuxolimab in advanced cancers. Measured with immunoSEQ multiplex PCR; TCRdb has only the in-frame clones, and not every one. Of 65,000 to 85,000 clones listed, roughly 87% are singletons. Sequencing used CD4+ or CD8+ T cells sorted from blood, obtained in a trial of the OX40 agonist ivuxolimab. The receptor set was obtained from an adult with an advanced solid tumor such as melanoma, head and neck, liver or kidney cancer. Both conserved end residues are part of each CDR3. Fields, in order: V gene, D gene, clone size, J gene, CDR3 protein, CDR3 DNA. A D gene is named only where the DNA matches it firmly. Expanded clones get a size class; other rows say once, few or many, or leave the size out.

TRBV5-1,TRBD1,-,TRBJ1-2,CASSPDRVGDGYTF,TGCGCCAGCAGCCCCGACAGGGTTGGCGATGGCTACACCTTC
TRBV19,-,-,TRBJ1-2,CASSIEGQSYGYTF,TGTGCCAGTAGTATAGAGGGACAAAGCTATGGCTACACCTTC
TRBV6-1,-,-,TRBJ2-3,CASRTVDQGWVPGYF,TGTGCCAGCAGGACCGTCGACCAAGGGTGGGTCCCGGGATATTTT
TRBV6-1,-,-,TRBJ1-5,CASSETWDQPQHF,TGTGCCAGCAGCGAGACGTGGGATCAGCCCCAGCATTTT
TRBV6-5,-,-,TRBJ1-2,CASSPRTVHQGYTF,TGTGCCAGCAGCCCTCGGACGGTGCACCAGGGCTACACCTTC
TRBV9,-,few,TRBJ1-1,CASSTSPGLAAFF,TGTGCCAGCAGCACATCACCGGGACTAGCAGCTTTCTTT
TRBV5-3,-,-,TRBJ2-2,CARSLLGRTGELFF,TGTGCCAGAAGCTTGCTGGGGCGGACCGGGGAGCTGTTTTTT
TRBV30,TRBD1,-,TRBJ2-7,CAWSSGTGRFEQYF,TGTGCCTGGAGTTCCGGGACAGGGCGATTCGAGCAGTACTTC
TRBV6-5,-,-,TRBJ1-2,CASSRGGWDGYTF,TGTGCCAGCAGCCGCGGGGGCTGGGATGGCTACACCTTC
TRBV2,-,-,TRBJ2-1,CASSELLGQFF,TGTGCCAGCAGTGAATTGCTTGGGCAGTTCTTC
TRBV9,TRBD1,-,TRBJ1-3,CASSVRQGNTIYF,TGTGCCAGCAGCGTGCGACAGGGGAACACCATATATTTT
TRBV7-3,-,-,TRBJ1-5,CASSLQGGRNQPQHF,TGTGCCAGCAGCTTGCAAGGCGGCCGCAATCAGCCCCAGCATTTT
TRBV9,TRBD2,-,TRBJ2-3,CASSASSGGAVDTQYF,TGTGCCAGCAGCGCATCTAGCGGGGGGGCCGTAGATACGCAGTATTTT
TRBV6-4,-,-,TRBJ1-6,CASRFEGTANSPLHF,TGTGCCAGCCGCTTCGAGGGAACAGCAAATTCACCCCTCCACTTT
TRBV6-5,TRBD1,-,TRBJ1-1,CASRFPGQGTEAFF,TGTGCCAGCAGATTTCCGGGACAGGGCACTGAAGCTTTCTTT
TRBV6-5,-,-,TRBJ1-1,CASRQEGIWNTEAFF,TGTGCCAGCCGACAGGAGGGTATTTGGAACACTGAAGCTTTCTTT